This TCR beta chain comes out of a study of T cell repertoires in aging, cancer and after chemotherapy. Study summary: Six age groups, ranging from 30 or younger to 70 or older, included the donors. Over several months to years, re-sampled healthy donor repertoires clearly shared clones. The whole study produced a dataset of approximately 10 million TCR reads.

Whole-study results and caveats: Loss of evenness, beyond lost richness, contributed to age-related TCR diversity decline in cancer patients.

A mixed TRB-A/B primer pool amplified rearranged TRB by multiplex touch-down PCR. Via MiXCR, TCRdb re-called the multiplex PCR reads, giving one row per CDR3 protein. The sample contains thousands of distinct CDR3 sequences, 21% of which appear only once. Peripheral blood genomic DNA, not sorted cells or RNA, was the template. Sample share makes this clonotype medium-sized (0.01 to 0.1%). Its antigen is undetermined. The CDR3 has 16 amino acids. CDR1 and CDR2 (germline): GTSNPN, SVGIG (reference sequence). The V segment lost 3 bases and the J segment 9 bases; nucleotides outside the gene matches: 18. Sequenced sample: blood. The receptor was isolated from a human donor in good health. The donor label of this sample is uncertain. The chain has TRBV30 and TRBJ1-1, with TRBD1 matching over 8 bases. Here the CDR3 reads CAWRAKQGQVTVKAFF. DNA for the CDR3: TGTGCCTGGAGAGCAAAACAGGGACAGGTGACGGTTAAAGCTTTCTTT.